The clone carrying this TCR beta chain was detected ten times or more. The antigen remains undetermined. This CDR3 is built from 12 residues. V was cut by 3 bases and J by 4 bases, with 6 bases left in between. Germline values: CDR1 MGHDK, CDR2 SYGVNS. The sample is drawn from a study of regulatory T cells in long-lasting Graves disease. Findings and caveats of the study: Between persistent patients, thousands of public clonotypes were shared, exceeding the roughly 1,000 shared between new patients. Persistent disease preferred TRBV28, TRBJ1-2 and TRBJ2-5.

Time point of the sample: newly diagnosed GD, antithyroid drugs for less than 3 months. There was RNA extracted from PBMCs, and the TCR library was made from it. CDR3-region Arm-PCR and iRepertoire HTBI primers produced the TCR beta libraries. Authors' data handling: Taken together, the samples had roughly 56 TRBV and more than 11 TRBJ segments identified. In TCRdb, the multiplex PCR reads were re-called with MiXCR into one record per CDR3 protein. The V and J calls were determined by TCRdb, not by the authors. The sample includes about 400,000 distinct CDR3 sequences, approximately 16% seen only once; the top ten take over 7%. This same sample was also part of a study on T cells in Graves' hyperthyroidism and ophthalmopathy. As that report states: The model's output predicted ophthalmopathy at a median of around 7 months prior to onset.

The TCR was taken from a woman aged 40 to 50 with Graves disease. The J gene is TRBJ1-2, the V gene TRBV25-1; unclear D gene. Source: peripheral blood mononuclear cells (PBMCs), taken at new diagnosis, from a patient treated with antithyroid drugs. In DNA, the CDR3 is TGTGCCAGCAGTGAGGGGAGCTATGGCTACACCTTC. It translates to CASSEGSYGYTF.